A single sample gave rise to the 32 T cell receptor beta chains below, sequenced in a study of glioma-infiltrating T cells after dendritic cell vaccination. Here immunoSEQ multiplex PCR was the method, and the copy in TCRdb shows in-frame clones only, minus some. The repertoire holds some 100,000 clones, 79% seen once, with approximately 6% in the top ten. The sequences come from blood, collected before dendritic cell vaccination. The receptors shown here come from a human donor with glioblastoma.

The chain recombines TRBV7-9 with TRBJ2-5; 8 positions match TRBD2. The CDR3 spans 16 residues. Per the germline V gene, CDR1 is SEHNR and CDR2 is FQNEAQ (reference sequence). The junction had 11 bases not matched to a gene; V was cut back by 3 bases and J by 5 bases. The CDR3 bases are TGTGCCAGCAGCTTCCGGGGGGGCCGGGGAGATGAGACCCAGTACTTC. Its protein product is CASSFRGGRGDETQYF.

The rearrangement joins TRBV7-8 to TRBJ2-1; possible D gene TRBD2, 5 bases. Trimming cost V 6 bases and J 7 bases, with 22 bases left between them. Germline loops: CDR1 SGHVS, CDR2 FQNEAQ. There are 16 residues in the CDR3. CDR3 DNA sequence: TGTGCCAGCAGTCTAGCCCATAGAAATCCTGCGAATGAGCAGTTCTTC. Translating gives CASSLAHRNPANEQFF. Full variable domain (outside the CDR3, taken from reference TRBV7-8 and TRBJ2-1): GAGVSQSPRYKVAKRGQDVALRCDPISGHVSLFWYQQALGQGPEFLTYFQNEAQLDKSGLPSDRFFAERPEGSVSTLKIQRTQQEDSAVYLCASSLAHRNPANEQFFGPGTRLTVL.

The rearrangement links TRBV6-1 to TRBJ2-1; a weak D match, TRBD2 (5 bases). The CDR3 is 13 residues long. Trimming cost V 8 bases and J 14 bases, with 22 bases left between them. The V gene's germline CDR1 is MNHNS and CDR2 SASEGT. The DNA for the CDR3 is TGTGCCAGCCAGGCAAATGTAATAGGGCGGGAGTTCTTC. Protein product: CASQANVIGREFF.

The chain joins TRBV7-3 to TRBJ2-3, with TRBD1 matching over 7 bases. CDR1 and CDR2 (germline): SGHTA, FQGTGA. V dropped 5 bases and J dropped 1; count of bases not matched to a gene: 6. This CDR3 region has 15 residues. In DNA form, the CDR3 reads TGTGCCAGCAGCCCAACAGGGGATCGCACAGATACGCAGTATTTT. Protein: CASSPTGDRTDTQYF. Full variable domain (outside the CDR3, taken from reference TRBV7-3 and TRBJ2-3): GAGVSQTPSNKVTEKGKYVELRCDPISGHTALYWYRQSLGQGPEFLIYFQGTGAADDSGLPNDRFFAVRPEGSVSTLKIQRTERGDSAVYLCASSPTGDRTDTQYFGPGTRLTVL.

The chain couples TRBV9 to TRBJ2-3; 10 bases fit TRBD2. J lost 5 bases, V lost 0 bases, and 9 bases had no gene match. The V gene's germline CDR1 is SGDLS and CDR2 YYNGEE. This CDR3 region has 17 residues. The CDR3 region has the DNA TGTGCCAGCAGCGTAGATCCAGCGGGGGGGCCTCTAGATACGCAGTATTTT. This encodes CASSVDPAGGPLDTQYF.

The chain couples TRBV2 to TRBJ2-3; 8 nucleotides align to TRBD2. With 6 bases clipped from V and 6 bases from J, the junction kept 8 bases outside the gene matches. From germline, CDR1 is SNHLY and CDR2 FYNNEI. The CDR3 has 14 residues. CDR3 sequence reads: CASRWTSLLDTQYF. CDR3 sequence (DNA): TGTGCCAGCAGATGGACTAGCCTCTTGGATACGCAGTATTTT.

This clone was seen a few times. The chain couples TRBV10-1 to TRBJ1-4, with D possibly being TRBD1 (5 bases). The CDR3 extends over 15 amino acids. Between the trimmed V and J ends, which lost 5 bases and 8 bases, there was a span of 18 bases. Per the germline V gene, CDR1 is WNHNN and CDR2 is SYGVQD (reference sequence). The CDR3 loop reads CASSYTGPRNEKLFF. CDR3 nucleotides: TGCGCCAGCAGTTATACAGGACCAAGGAACGAAAAACTGTTTTTT.

Of note for this clone: Since a far larger clone is one base different, this is likely a read error. The V and J genes are TRBV5-1 and TRBJ2-1; D gene uncertain. Trimming removed 4 bases at V and 7 bases at J, with 12 bases between. The V gene's germline CDR1 is SGHRS and CDR2 YFSETQ. The CDR3 has 13 amino acids. CDR3 sequence: CASSHASENEQFF. CDR3 in DNA: TGCGCCAGCAGCCACGCTAGTGAAAATGAGCAGTTCTTC.

The rearrangement uses TRBV18 and TRBJ2-1, with TRBD1 matching 11 bases. The CDR3 has 19 residues. CDR1 is KGHSH and CDR2 is LQKENI in the germline V gene. The V gene end was trimmed by 6 bases and the J gene end by 6 bases; junction bases not matched to a gene: 19. The CDR3 DNA reads as TGTGCCAGCTCGAGGACAGGGGGCTTGTCATCCCCCCCTGGCAATGAGCAGTTCTTC. Amino acids: CASSRTGGLSSPPGNEQFF.

This clone was detected a few times. The V call is TRBV4-2, the J call TRBJ2-1, with 13 bases aligning to TRBD2. This CDR3 contains 17 residues. CDR1 is LGHNA, CDR2 YNFKEQ, per germline. V was pared by 4 bases and J by 4 bases, with 7 bases of the junction left unmatched. DNA of the CDR3: TGTGCCAGCAGCCCAATCGAGACTAGCGGGGGGTACAATGAGCAGTTCTTC. Its translation is CASSPIETSGGYNEQFF.

V gene TRBV11-3 combines with J gene TRBJ2-2; D perhaps matches TRBD1 (6 bases). This CDR3 has 14 amino acids. Germline V gives CDR1 SGHNT, CDR2 YENEEA. V lost 5 bases and J lost 3, with 10 bases in between. CDR3 protein: CASSRDIDTGELFF. As DNA, the CDR3 is TGTGCCAGCAGCCGGGACATCGACACCGGGGAGCTGTTTTTT. Full variable domain (missing parts from reference TRBV11-3 and TRBJ2-2): EAGVVQSPRYKIIEKKQPVAFWCNPISGHNTLYWYLQNLGQGPELLIRYENEEAVDDSQLPKDRFSAERLKGVDSTLKIQPAELGDSAVYLCASSRDIDTGELFFGEGSRLTVL.

The rearrangement joins TRBV5-1 to TRBJ2-1, with 8 bases aligning to TRBD1. V shed 0 bases, J shed 7 bases, and the junction held 6 bases outside the gene matches. Germline V gene sequence: CDR1 SGHRS, CDR2 YFSETQ. The CDR3 loop spans 15 amino acids. The CDR3 loop reads CASSLEGQVGNEQFF. CDR3 coding DNA: TGCGCCAGCAGCTTGGAGGGACAGGTGGGTAATGAGCAGTTCTTC. Together with reference TRBV5-1 and TRBJ2-1, the CDR3 gives the full variable domain: KAGVTQTPRYLIKTRGQQVTLSCSPISGHRSVSWYQQTPGQGLQFLFEYFSETQRNKGNFPGRFSGRQFSNSRSEMNVSTLELGDSALYLCASSLEGQVGNEQFFGPGTRLTVL.

This sequence joins TRBV7-2 and TRBJ2-2; possibly TRBD2 for D (5 bases). Germline V gives CDR1 SGHTA, CDR2 FQGNSA. V was cut by 0 bases and J by 4 bases, with 12 bases left in between. The CDR3 is 16 amino acids. CDR3 coding DNA: TGTGCCAGCAGCTTAGCCCGGGATATTCGCACCGGGGAGCTGTTTTTT. It encodes CASSLARDIRTGELFF.

This chain connects TRBV18 to TRBJ2-5; D may be TRBD1 (6 bases). The CDR3 is 15 amino acids. The germline V gene encodes CDR1 KGHSH and CDR2 LQKENI. Trimming took 4 bases from V and 3 from J, leaving 15 bases between them. The CDR3 DNA is TGTGCCAGCTCACGACAACAGGGTTGGGAAGAGACCCAGTACTTC. Translating gives CASSRQQGWEETQYF. Using reference TRBV18 and TRBJ2-5 for the parts outside the CDR3, the full variable domain is NAGVMQNPRHLVRRRGQEARLRCSPMKGHSHVYWYRQLPEEGLKFMVYLQKENIIDESGMPKERFSAEFPKEGPSILRIQQVVRGDSAAYFCASSRQQGWEETQYFGPGTRLLVL.

This clone was detected a few times. The rearrangement joins TRBV6-5 to TRBJ1-2; 8 positions match TRBD1. V gave up 5 bases and J gave up 6 bases; unmatched junction bases: 8. There are 14 residues in the CDR3. The germline gives CDR1 MNHEY, CDR2 SVGAGI. In DNA, the CDR3 is TGTGCCAGCAGTGACAGGAGACAGGGGAATGGCTACACCTTC. Protein sequence: CASSDRRQGNGYTF.

V and J are TRBV30 and TRBJ2-3; D gene uncertain. Trimming pared 2 bases from V and 2 bases from J, leaving 14 bases between. This CDR3 comprises 15 residues. Per germline, CDR1 GTSNPN and CDR2 SVGIG (reference sequence). The CDR3 bases are TGTGCCTGGAGTCTTCTGGTGGGCTCCACAGATACGCAGTATTTT. Amino acid sequence: CAWSLLVGSTDTQYF.

The J gene is TRBJ2-5, the V gene TRBV11-3; D is perhaps TRBD2 (7 bases). Deletions cut 0 bases from V and 7 bases from J, with 15 bases between. CDR1 SGHNT and CDR2 YENEEA come from the germline V gene. This CDR3 is built from 15 residues. This CDR3 is CASSLEGGGRGTQYF. The CDR3 nucleotides are TGTGCCAGCAGCTTAGAAGGGGGAGGGCGGGGGACCCAGTACTTC. Supplemented by reference TRBV11-3 and TRBJ2-5, the full variable domain reads EAGVVQSPRYKIIEKKQPVAFWCNPISGHNTLYWYLQNLGQGPELLIRYENEEAVDDSQLPKDRFSAERLKGVDSTLKIQPAELGDSAVYLCASSLEGGGRGTQYFGPGTRLLVL.

V and J are TRBV2 and TRBJ2-7; D gene uncertain. Germline-derived CDR1 and CDR2 are SNHLY and FYNNEI. The CDR3 length is 15 residues. Trimming removed 6 bases from V and 3 bases from J, with 18 bases in between. The CDR3 spells CASRPPGLLFYEQYF. CDR3 in DNA: TGTGCCAGCAGGCCCCCTGGGCTTCTATTCTACGAGCAGTACTTC.

The chain uses TRBV11-1 and TRBJ1-2; the match to TRBD1 covers 11 bases. The CDR3 is 15 amino acids. CDR1 is SGHAT and CDR2 is FQDESV in the germline V gene (reference sequence). V was pared by 3 bases and J by 6 bases, with 6 bases of the junction left unmatched. The CDR3 region has the DNA TGTGCCAGCAGCTTTTTTGGACAGGGGGCGAATGGCTACACCTTC. It specifies CASSFFGQGANGYTF. Together with reference TRBV11-1 and TRBJ1-2, the CDR3 gives the full variable domain: EAEVAQSPRYKITEKSQAVAFWCDPISGHATLYWYRQILGQGPELLVQFQDESVVDDSQLPKDRFSAERLKGVDSTLKIQPAELGDSAMYLCASSFFGQGANGYTFGSGTRLTVV.

The chain links TRBV21-1 to TRBJ2-3; the D call in the table, TRBD2, was not verified against the DNA. TRBV21-1 is assigned pseudogene status. This CDR3 has 13 amino acids. For the CDR3, the DNA is TGTGCCAGCACCGGGACTAGCACAGATACGCAGTATTTT. This encodes CASTGTSTDTQYF.

The rearrangement joins TRBV10-3 to TRBJ2-7; D remains ambiguous. Trimming cost V 7 bases and J 2 bases, with 9 bases left between them. Germline CDR1 ENHRY, CDR2 SYGVKD. The CDR3 is 12 residues long. The CDR3 here is CAIKSVTYEQYF. In nucleotides, the CDR3 is TGTGCCATCAAGAGCGTTACCTACGAGCAGTACTTC.

The rearrangement links TRBV18 to TRBJ1-2, with TRBD1 matching over 7 bases. V trimming: 6 bases; J trimming: 4 bases; junction bases outside the gene matches: 8. Looked up from germline, CDR1 is KGHSH and CDR2 is LQKENI. The CDR3 consists of 14 residues. The CDR3 loop is CASSQGGTFYGYTF. The DNA for the CDR3 is TGTGCCAGCTCCCAGGGGGGTACCTTCTATGGCTACACCTTC.

The chain combines TRBV19 with TRBJ1-1, with D perhaps matching TRBD1 (6 bases). CDR1 and CDR2 (germline): LNHDA, SQIVND (reference sequence). Trimming shortened V by 6 bases and J by 1 base, and 12 bases separated the two germline ends. The CDR3 runs to 14 residues. CDR3: CASSAPDRNTEAFF. The CDR3 bases are TGTGCCAGTAGCGCCCCGGACAGGAACACTGAAGCTTTCTTT.

This clone was counted a few times. The J gene is TRBJ1-2, the V gene TRBV11-1; no clear D gene. Trimming removed 5 bases at V and 5 bases at J, with 18 bases between. The CDR3 runs to 15 residues. Germline assignment: CDR1 SGHAT and CDR2 FQDESV (reference sequence). The CDR3, as DNA: TGTGCCAGCAGCGCTAACCCCTTAAGTTGGTATGGCTACACCTTC. It codes for CASSANPLSWYGYTF.

The chain recombines TRBV5-1 with TRBJ2-5; 8 nucleotides line up with TRBD1. Judging by the DNA end, TRBJ2-7 fits better; the J call may be wrong. Germline CDR1 is SGHRS and CDR2 is YFSETQ. CDR3 length: 14 amino acids. The CDR3: CASSRQGNIHEQYF. The CDR3 coding sequence is TGCGCCAGCAGCCGACAGGGGAATATCCACGAGCAGTACTTC.

The chain couples TRBV9 to TRBJ2-7; D is perhaps TRBD2 (6 bases). Looked up from germline, CDR1 is SGDLS and CDR2 is YYNGEE. This CDR3 region has 13 residues. V gave up 3 bases and J gave up 6 bases, with 13 bases separating them. CDR3 DNA: TGTGCCAGCAGCGCGATACAAGCGGGCGAGCAGTACTTC. This encodes CASSAIQAGEQYF.

In nucleotides, the CDR3 is TGTGCCATCAGTGGGGACAGGGGAAGAGATACGCAGTATTTT. It is translated as CAISGDRGRDTQYF. This chain joins TRBV10-3 and TRBJ2-3, with 10 bases that match TRBD1. The CDR3 consists of 14 residues. Per the germline V gene, CDR1 is ENHRY and CDR2 is SYGVKD. Germline trimming cut 4 bases from V and 5 bases from J; bases unmatched to any gene: 3.

This clone was recorded a few times. The chain is built from TRBV5-6 and TRBJ1-1; D gene ambiguous. The CDR3 loop spans 16 amino acids. V lost 2 bases to trimming and J lost 4 bases, with 18 bases between them. The germline V gene encodes CDR1 SGHDT and CDR2 YYEEEE. As DNA, the CDR3 is TGTGCCAGCAGCTTCGGGCTTCGGGAATCCGGCACTGAAGCTTTCTTT. It encodes CASSFGLRESGTEAFF.

The genes are TRBV27 and TRBJ2-7, with TRBD1 identical over 9 bases. Germline lookup yields CDR1 MNHEY and CDR2 SMNVEV (reference sequence). V dropped 2 bases and J dropped 7; count of bases not matched to a gene: 9. The CDR3 length is 15 residues. This CDR3 is CASSLDWTGAWEQYF. The CDR3 nucleotides read TGTGCCAGCAGTTTAGATTGGACAGGGGCGTGGGAGCAGTACTTC.

The chain couples TRBV7-9 to TRBJ1-1, with 9 bases aligning to TRBD1. The CDR3 is 18 residues long. CDR1 and CDR2 (germline): SEHNR, FQNEAQ (reference sequence). V shed 6 bases and J 2 bases; nucleotides not matched to a gene: 16. The DNA of the CDR3 is TGTGCCAGCAGTTTTATTGCGGGACAGGGTACGAAAAACACTGAAGCTTTCTTT. Its translation: CASSFIAGQGTKNTEAFF. Looking up the rest from reference TRBV7-9 and TRBJ1-1 gives the full variable domain: DTGVSQNPRHKITKRGQNVTFRCDPISEHNRLYWYRQTLGQGPEFLTYFQNEAQLEKSRLLSDRFSAERPKGSFSTLEIQRTEQGDSAMYLCASSFIAGQGTKNTEAFFGQGTRLTVV.

The J gene is TRBJ2-7, the V gene TRBV25-1, with D uncertain. The CDR3 spans 14 residues. V dropped 1 base and J dropped 5 bases, with 12 bases sitting between them. Germline-derived CDR1 and CDR2 are MGHDK and SYGVNS. The CDR3 is CASSELVVSHEQYF. Here the CDR3 DNA reads TGTGCCAGCAGTGAATTGGTGGTAAGCCACGAGCAGTACTTC.

The chain links TRBV19 to TRBJ2-7; the match to TRBD1 covers 7 bases. V lost 7 bases, J lost 2 bases, and 14 bases stayed unmatched. This CDR3 contains 16 residues. Germline V gene lookup returns CDR1 LNHDA and CDR2 SQIVND (reference sequence). In DNA, the CDR3 is TGTGCCAGTACCCAAGGAACAGGGGCCGAAACCTACGAGCAGTACTTC. Amino acids: CASTQGTGAETYEQYF.